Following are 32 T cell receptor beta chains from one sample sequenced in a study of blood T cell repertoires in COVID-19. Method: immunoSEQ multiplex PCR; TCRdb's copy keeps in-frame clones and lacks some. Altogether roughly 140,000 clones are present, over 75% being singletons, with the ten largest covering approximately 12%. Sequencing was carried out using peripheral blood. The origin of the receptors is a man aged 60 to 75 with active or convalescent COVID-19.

In nucleotides, the CDR3 is TGCGCCAGCAGTCAATCAAGGACAGGGGGCCGGCCTGGCAATCAGCCCCAGCATTTT. Translated: CASSQSRTGGRPGNQPQHF. V gene TRBV23-1 combines with J gene TRBJ1-5; 11 positions match TRBD1. TRBV23-1 is labeled an ORF, and its function is uncertain. V lost 0 bases, J lost 2 bases, and 9 bases stayed unmatched. The CDR3 is 19 amino acids.

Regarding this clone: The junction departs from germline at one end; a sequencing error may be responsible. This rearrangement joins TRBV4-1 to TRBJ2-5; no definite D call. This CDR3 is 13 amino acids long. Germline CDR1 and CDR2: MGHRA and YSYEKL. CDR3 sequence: CVSSPPTEETQYF. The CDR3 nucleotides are TGCGTCAGCAGCCCCCCAACAGAAGAGACCCAGTACTTC.

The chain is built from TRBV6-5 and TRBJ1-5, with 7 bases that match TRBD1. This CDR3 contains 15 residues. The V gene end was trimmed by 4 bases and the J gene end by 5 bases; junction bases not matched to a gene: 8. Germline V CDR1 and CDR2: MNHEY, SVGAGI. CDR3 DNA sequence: TGTGCCAGCAGTTTCAACAGGGGCCTCGATCAGCCCCAGCATTTT. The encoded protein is CASSFNRGLDQPQHF.

The CDR3 nucleotides are TGTGCCAGTAGTGATGGGCCCCCACAGCCCCAGCATTTT. The encoded protein is CASSDGPPQPQHF. J is TRBJ1-5 and V is TRBV19, with D unclear. The CDR3 runs to 13 residues. Trimming stripped 5 bases from V and 7 bases from J, with 12 bases between. Germline-derived CDR1 and CDR2 are LNHDA and SQIVND (reference sequence).

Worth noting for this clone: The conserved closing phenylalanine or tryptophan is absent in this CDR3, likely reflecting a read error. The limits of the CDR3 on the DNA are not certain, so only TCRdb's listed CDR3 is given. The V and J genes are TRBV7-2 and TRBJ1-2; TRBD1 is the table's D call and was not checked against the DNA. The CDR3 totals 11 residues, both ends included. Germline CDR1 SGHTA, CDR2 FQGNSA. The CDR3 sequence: CASSLTGSISL.

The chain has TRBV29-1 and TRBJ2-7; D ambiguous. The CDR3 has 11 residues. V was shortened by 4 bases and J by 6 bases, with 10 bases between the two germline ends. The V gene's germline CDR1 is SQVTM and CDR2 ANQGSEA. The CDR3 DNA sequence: TGCAGCGTTGCGGTGCCTGGCGAGCAGTACTTC. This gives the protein CSVAVPGEQYF.

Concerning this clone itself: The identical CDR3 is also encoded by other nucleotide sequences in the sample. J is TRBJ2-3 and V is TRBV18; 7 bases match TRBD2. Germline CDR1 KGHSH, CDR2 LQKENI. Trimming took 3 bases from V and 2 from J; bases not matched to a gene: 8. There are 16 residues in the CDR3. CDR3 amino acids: CASSPGGSGTTDTQYF. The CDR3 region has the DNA TGTGCCAGCTCACCGGGGGGGAGCGGGACCACAGATACGCAGTATTTT.

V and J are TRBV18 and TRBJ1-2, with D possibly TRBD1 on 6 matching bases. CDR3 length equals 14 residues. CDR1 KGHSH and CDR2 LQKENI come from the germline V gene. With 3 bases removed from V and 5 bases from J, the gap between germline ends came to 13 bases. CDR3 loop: CASSPTGIGYGYTF. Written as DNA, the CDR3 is TGTGCCAGCTCACCCACAGGGATAGGATATGGCTACACCTTC.

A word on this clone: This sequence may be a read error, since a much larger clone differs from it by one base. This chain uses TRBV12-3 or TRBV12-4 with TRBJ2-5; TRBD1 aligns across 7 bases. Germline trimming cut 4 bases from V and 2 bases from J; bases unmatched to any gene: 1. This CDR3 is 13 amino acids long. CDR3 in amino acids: CASSSGQQETQYF. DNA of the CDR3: TGTGCCAGCAGTTCGGGACAGCAAGAGACCCAGTACTTC.

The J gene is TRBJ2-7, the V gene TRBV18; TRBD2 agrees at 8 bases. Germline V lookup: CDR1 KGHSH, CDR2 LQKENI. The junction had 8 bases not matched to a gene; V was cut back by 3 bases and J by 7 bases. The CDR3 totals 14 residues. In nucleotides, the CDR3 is TGTGCCAGCTCACCTATCGCGGGGGGCGAAGAGCAGTACTTC. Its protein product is CASSPIAGGEEQYF.

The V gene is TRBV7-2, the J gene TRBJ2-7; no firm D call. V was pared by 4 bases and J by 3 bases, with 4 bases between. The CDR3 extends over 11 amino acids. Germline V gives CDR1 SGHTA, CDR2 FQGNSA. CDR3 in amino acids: CASSSYYEQYF. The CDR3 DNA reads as TGTGCCAGCAGCTCCTACTACGAGCAGTACTTC.

In nucleotides, the CDR3 is TGTGCCAGCAGCACCTCCCCCTACAGGAACCGAGAAGGCAAAAACATTCAGTACTTC. Translation gives CASSTSPYRNREGKNIQYF. The chain has TRBV7-2 and TRBJ2-4, with D possibly TRBD1 on 5 matching bases. The length of the CDR3 is 19 residues. The V end was cut by 5 bases, the J end by 3 bases, with 26 bases between. CDR1 SGHTA and CDR2 FQGNSA come from the germline V gene.

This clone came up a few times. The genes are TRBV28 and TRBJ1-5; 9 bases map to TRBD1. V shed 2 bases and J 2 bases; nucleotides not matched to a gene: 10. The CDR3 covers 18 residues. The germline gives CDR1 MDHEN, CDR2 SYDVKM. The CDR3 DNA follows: TGTGCCAGCAGTTTAGAACAGGGGGCGGGAATGGGCAATCAGCCCCAGCATTTT. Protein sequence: CASSLEQGAGMGNQPQHF. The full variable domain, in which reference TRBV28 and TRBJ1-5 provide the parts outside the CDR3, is DVKVTQSSRYLVKRTGEKVFLECVQDMDHENMFWYRQDPGLGLRLIYFSYDVKMKEKGDIPEGYSVSREKKERFSLILESASTNQTSMYLCASSLEQGAGMGNQPQHFGDGTRLSIL.

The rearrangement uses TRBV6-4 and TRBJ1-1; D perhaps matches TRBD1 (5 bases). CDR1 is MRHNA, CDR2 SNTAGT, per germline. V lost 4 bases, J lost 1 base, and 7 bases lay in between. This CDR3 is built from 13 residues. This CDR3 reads CASSGGRNTEAFF. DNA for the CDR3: TGTGCCAGCAGTGGGGGCAGGAACACTGAAGCTTTCTTT.

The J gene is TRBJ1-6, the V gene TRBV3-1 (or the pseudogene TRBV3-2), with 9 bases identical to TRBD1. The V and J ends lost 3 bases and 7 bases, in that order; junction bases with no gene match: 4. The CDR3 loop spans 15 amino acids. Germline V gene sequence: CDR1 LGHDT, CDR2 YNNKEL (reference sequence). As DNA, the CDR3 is TGTGCCAGCAGCCACGGGACAGGGATGAATTCACCCCTCCACTTT. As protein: CASSHGTGMNSPLHF.

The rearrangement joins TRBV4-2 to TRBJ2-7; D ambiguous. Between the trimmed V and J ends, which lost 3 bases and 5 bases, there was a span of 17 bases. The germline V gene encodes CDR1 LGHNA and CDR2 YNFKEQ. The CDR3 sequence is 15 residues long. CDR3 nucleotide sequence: TGTGCCAGCAGCCAGCAAGAGGCCCCGCCCAACGAGCAGTACTTC. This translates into CASSQQEAPPNEQYF.

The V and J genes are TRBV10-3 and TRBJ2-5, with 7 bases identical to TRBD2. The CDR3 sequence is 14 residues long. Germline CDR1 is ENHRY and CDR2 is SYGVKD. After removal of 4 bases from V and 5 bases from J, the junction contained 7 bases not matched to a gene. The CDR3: CAISVRERGETQYF. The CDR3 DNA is TGTGCCATCAGTGTGCGGGAGAGAGGGGAGACCCAGTACTTC.

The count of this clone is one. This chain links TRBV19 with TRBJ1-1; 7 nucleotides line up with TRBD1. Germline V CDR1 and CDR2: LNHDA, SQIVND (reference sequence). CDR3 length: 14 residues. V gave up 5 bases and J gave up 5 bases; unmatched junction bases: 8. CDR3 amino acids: CASSSRQGRTEAFF. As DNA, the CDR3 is TGTGCCAGTAGTTCGCGACAGGGCCGAACTGAAGCTTTCTTT.

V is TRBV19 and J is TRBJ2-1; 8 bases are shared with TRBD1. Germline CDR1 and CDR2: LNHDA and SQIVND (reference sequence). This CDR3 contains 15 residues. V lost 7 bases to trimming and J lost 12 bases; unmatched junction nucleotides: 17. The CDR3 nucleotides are TGTGCCAGTAAAACCGGGACAGGAGCCGGAATTGGGCAGTTCTTC. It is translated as CASKTGTGAGIGQFF.

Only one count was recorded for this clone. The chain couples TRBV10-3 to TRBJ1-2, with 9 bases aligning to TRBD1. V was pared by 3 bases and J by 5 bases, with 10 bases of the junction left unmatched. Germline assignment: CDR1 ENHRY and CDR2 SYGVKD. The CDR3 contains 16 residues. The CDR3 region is CAISDPGQGEGYGYTF. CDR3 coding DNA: TGTGCCATCAGTGACCCGGGACAGGGAGAGGGGTATGGCTACACCTTC.

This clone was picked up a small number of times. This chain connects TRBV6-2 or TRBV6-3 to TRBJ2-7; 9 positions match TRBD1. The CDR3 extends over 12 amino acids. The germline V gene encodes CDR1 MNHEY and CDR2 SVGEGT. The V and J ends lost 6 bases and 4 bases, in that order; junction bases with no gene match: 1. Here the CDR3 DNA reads TGTGCCAGCAGCGGACAGGGGTACGAGCAGTACTTC. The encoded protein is CASSGQGYEQYF.

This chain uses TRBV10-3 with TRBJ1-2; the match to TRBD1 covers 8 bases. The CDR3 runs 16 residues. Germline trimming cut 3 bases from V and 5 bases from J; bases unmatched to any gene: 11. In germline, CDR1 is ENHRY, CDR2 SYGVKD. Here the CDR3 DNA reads TGTGCCATCAGTGACCCGACAGGGGCCCGACGTTATGGCTACACCTTC. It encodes CAISDPTGARRYGYTF.

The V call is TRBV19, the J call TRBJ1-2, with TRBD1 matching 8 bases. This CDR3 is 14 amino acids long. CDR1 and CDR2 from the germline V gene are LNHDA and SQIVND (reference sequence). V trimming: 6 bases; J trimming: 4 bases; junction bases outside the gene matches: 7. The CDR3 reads CASSPGQGFYGYTF. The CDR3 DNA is TGTGCCAGTAGCCCTGGACAGGGTTTCTATGGCTACACCTTC.

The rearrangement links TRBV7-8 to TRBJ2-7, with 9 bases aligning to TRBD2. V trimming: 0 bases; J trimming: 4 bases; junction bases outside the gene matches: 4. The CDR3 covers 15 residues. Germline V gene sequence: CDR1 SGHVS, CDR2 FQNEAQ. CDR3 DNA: TGTGCCAGCAGCTTAGCGGCGGGAGGGCCATACGAGCAGTACTTC. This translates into CASSLAAGGPYEQYF.

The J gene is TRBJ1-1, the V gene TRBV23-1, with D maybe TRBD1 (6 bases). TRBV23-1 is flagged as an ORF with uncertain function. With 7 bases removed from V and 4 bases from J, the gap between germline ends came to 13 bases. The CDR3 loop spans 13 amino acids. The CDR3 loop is CASNRVAVTEAFF. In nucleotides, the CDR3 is TGCGCCAGCAACAGGGTGGCGGTCACTGAAGCTTTCTTT.

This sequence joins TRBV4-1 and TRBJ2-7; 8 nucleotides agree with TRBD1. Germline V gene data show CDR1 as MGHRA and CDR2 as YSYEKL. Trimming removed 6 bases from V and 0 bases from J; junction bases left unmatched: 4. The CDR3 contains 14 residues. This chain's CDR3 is CASRWTGSSYEQYF. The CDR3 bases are TGCGCCAGCAGATGGACAGGGAGCTCCTACGAGCAGTACTTC.

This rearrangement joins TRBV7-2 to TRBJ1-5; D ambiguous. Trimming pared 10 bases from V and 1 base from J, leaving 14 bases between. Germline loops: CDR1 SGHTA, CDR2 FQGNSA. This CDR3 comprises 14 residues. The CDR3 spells CATRWWFSNQPQHF. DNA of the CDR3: TGTGCCACCCGGTGGTGGTTCAGCAATCAGCCCCAGCATTTT.

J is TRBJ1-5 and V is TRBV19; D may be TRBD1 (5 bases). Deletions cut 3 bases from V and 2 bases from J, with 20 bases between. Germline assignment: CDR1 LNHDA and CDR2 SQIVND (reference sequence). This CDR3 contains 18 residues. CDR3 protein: CASSIRRRGGRGNQPQHF. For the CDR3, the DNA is TGTGCCAGTAGTATTCGGAGGCGGGGCGGGCGCGGCAATCAGCCCCAGCATTTT.

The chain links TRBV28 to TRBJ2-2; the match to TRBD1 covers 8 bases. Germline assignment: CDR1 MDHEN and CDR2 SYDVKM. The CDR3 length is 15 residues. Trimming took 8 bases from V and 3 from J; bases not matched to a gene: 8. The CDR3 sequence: CASEFQGAHTGELFF. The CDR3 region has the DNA TGTGCCAGCGAGTTCCAGGGGGCCCACACCGGGGAGCTGTTTTTT.

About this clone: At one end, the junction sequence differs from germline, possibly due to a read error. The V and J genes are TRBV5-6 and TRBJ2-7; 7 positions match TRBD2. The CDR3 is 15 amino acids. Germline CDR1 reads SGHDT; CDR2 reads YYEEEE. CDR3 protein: CASTLGQGGPYEQYF. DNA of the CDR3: TGTGCCAGCACCTTGGGTCAGGGAGGGCCCTACGAGCAGTACTTC.

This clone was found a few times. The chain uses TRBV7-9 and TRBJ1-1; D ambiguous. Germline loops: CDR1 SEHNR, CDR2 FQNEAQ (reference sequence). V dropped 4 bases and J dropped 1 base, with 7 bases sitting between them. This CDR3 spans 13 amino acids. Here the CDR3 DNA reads TGTGCCAGCAGCTACTCCTCGAACACTGAAGCTTTCTTT. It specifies CASSYSSNTEAFF. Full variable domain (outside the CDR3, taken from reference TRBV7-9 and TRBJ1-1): DTGVSQNPRHKITKRGQNVTFRCDPISEHNRLYWYRQTLGQGPEFLTYFQNEAQLEKSRLLSDRFSAERPKGSFSTLEIQRTEQGDSAMYLCASSYSSNTEAFFGQGTRLTVV.

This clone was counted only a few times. The CDR3 sequence: CAWRSRSGGELAQHF. The CDR3 nucleotides read TGTGCCTGGAGATCGAGGTCAGGTGGGGAGCTAGCCCAGCATTTT. This chain connects TRBV30 to TRBJ1-5, with unresolved D. V lost 3 bases, J lost 11 bases, and 23 bases lay in between. The CDR3 sequence is 15 residues long. Per germline, CDR1 GTSNPN and CDR2 SVGIG (reference sequence).